These 24 T cell receptor beta chains came from one sample sequenced in a study of shared clonotypes between healthy human individuals. Repertoires were generated with immunoSEQ multiplex PCR, while TCRdb's copy carries only in-frame clones and drops some. The data hold roughly 2.5 million clones, with 85% to 95% observed a single time. The material sequenced was naive CD4+ T cells sorted from blood. This sample's subset: CD45RA+ positively selected. The origin of the receptors is a young man in good health.

The V gene is TRBV18, the J gene TRBJ2-7; perhaps TRBD2 as D (6 bases). Trimming took off 3 bases at V and 0 bases at J, with 15 bases between the two ends. Germline loops: CDR1 KGHSH, CDR2 LQKENI. The CDR3 is made up of 16 amino acids. For the CDR3, the DNA is TGTGCCAGCTCACCGGTTAGTGGCGGGGTCTCCTACGAGCAGTACTTC. Residues: CASSPVSGGVSYEQYF.

The J gene is TRBJ2-5, the V gene TRBV5-4; 11 nucleotides line up with TRBD1. Germline trimming cut 4 bases from V and 9 bases from J; bases unmatched to any gene: 11. Germline V gene data show CDR1 as SGHNT and CDR2 as YYREEE (reference sequence). The CDR3 is made up of 15 amino acids. CDR3 sequence: CASSAGTGGMWAQYF. In nucleotides, the CDR3 is TGTGCCAGCAGCGCCGGGACAGGGGGGATGTGGGCCCAGTACTTC.

This rearrangement joins TRBV5-8 to TRBJ2-7; a possible D gene is TRBD2 (5 bases). This CDR3 comprises 14 residues. Trimming pared 1 base from V and 5 bases from J, leaving 13 bases between. Looked up from germline, CDR1 is SGHTS and CDR2 is YDEGEE. CDR3 sequence reads: CASSLRGESHEQYF. The CDR3 coding sequence is TGTGCCAGCAGCTTGCGTGGGGAGTCCCACGAGCAGTACTTC. Full variable domain (missing parts from reference TRBV5-8 and TRBJ2-7): EAGVTQSPTHLIKTRGQQATLRCSPISGHTSVYWYQQALGLGLQFLLWYDEGEERNRGNFPPRFSGRQFPNYSSELNVNALELEDSALYLCASSLRGESHEQYFGPGTRLTVT.

The chain joins TRBV4-1 to TRBJ1-1; 10 bases map to TRBD1. Germline V gene sequence: CDR1 MGHRA, CDR2 YSYEKL. The CDR3 spans 14 residues. V lost 6 bases, J lost 6 bases, and 7 bases stayed unmatched. CDR3 residues: CASRFTGTGAEAFF. The CDR3 DNA reads TGCGCCAGCAGGTTCACCGGGACAGGGGCTGAAGCTTTCTTT.

This sequence joins TRBV14 and TRBJ1-4; D is unresolved. The CDR3 runs to 13 residues. The V end was cut by 2 bases, the J end by 6 bases, with 7 bases between. CDR1 is SGHDN and CDR2 is FVKESK in the germline V gene. DNA for the CDR3: TGTGCCAGCAGCCAACAGACCCATGAAAAACTGTTTTTT. Translating gives CASSQQTHEKLFF.

The chain uses TRBV6-1 and TRBJ2-7; 9 nucleotides line up with TRBD2. The CDR3 is 13 residues long. Trimming at V came to 6 bases and at J to 5 bases, leaving 5 bases not matched to a gene. Per germline, CDR1 MNHNS and CDR2 SASEGT. CDR3 sequence reads: CASRRTSVDEQYF. As DNA, the CDR3 is TGTGCCAGCAGACGGACTAGCGTCGACGAGCAGTACTTC.

This clone is a singleton in its sample. The chain employs TRBV2 and TRBJ1-1; D perhaps matches TRBD1 (5 bases). This CDR3 is 15 amino acids long. Germline CDR1 is SNHLY and CDR2 is FYNNEI. The germline V and J ends were trimmed by 7 bases and 4 bases, with 19 bases remaining between them. This CDR3 reads CASKSLGTVFTEAFF. DNA of the CDR3: TGTGCCAGCAAGAGTCTTGGGACGGTTTTCACTGAAGCTTTCTTT.

The rearrangement uses TRBV30 and TRBJ1-6; D is undetermined. The V and J ends lost 3 bases and 0 bases respectively, with 12 bases between them. Germline-derived CDR1 and CDR2 are GTSNPN and SVGIG (reference sequence). The CDR3 runs 16 residues. CDR3 sequence reads: CAWRLSLRSYNSPLHF. The DNA of the CDR3 is TGTGCCTGGAGACTTTCCCTGCGCTCCTATAATTCACCCCTCCACTTT.

The rearrangement links TRBV6-5 to TRBJ2-5; D call uncertain. The J call may not be correct, given that the DNA end is closer to TRBJ2-7. This CDR3 is built from 14 residues. Germline lookup yields CDR1 MNHEY and CDR2 SVGAGI. CDR3: CASSRAGLSYEQYF. In nucleotides, the CDR3 is TGTGCCAGCAGTCGGGCCGGCCTCTCCTACGAGCAGTACTTC.

The CDR3 region has the DNA TGTGCCTGGAGTGTAAGAGACATTCAGTACTTC. It specifies CAWSVRDIQYF. V usage is TRBV30 and J usage is TRBJ2-4; no firm D call. Germline V gives CDR1 GTSNPN, CDR2 SVGIG (reference sequence). V gave up 0 bases and J gave up 8 bases, with 5 bases separating them. The CDR3 has 11 amino acids.

The chain uses TRBV29-1 and TRBJ2-1, with 10 bases that match TRBD2. V gave up 7 bases and J gave up 0 bases; unmatched junction bases: 6. The germline V gene encodes CDR1 SQVTM and CDR2 ANQGSEA. There are 15 residues in the CDR3. The CDR3 nucleotides read TGCAGCGGGACTAGCGGACCGAGCTCCTACAATGAGCAGTTCTTC. Its protein product is CSGTSGPSSYNEQFF.

The chain is built from TRBV5-4 and TRBJ1-2; no firm D call. The CDR3 contains 14 residues. Germline CDR1 is SGHNT and CDR2 is YYREEE (reference sequence). The V end lost 6 bases, the J end lost 2 bases, and 14 bases lay between the germline ends. The CDR3: CASNHFTENYGYTF. The CDR3, as DNA: TGTGCCAGCAACCACTTTACAGAGAACTATGGCTACACCTTC.

The chain has TRBV9 and TRBJ2-1; 7 bases agree with TRBD1. The germline V gene has CDR1 SGDLS and CDR2 YYNGEE. The trim removed 3 bases at V and 4 bases at J, leaving 4 bases unmatched. The CDR3 consists of 14 residues. The CDR3 loop reads CASSADRSYNEQFF. CDR3 bases: TGTGCCAGCAGCGCGGACAGGAGTTACAATGAGCAGTTCTTC.

The chain joins TRBV5-1 to TRBJ2-1, with D uncertain. This CDR3 has 16 amino acids. V was trimmed by 0 bases and J by 0 bases, leaving 10 bases between them. Germline V gene lookup returns CDR1 SGHRS and CDR2 YFSETQ. As DNA, the CDR3 is TGCGCCAGCAGCTTGGCTGGCAGACTCTCCTACAATGAGCAGTTCTTC. The encoded protein is CASSLAGRLSYNEQFF.

This clone showed up just once. This rearrangement joins TRBV7-3 to TRBJ2-2; 7 bases match TRBD2. CDR3 length equals 16 residues. After removal of 1 base from V and 1 base from J, the junction contained 3 bases not matched to a gene. Germline-derived CDR1 and CDR2 are SGHTA and FQGTGA. The CDR3 DNA sequence: TGTGCCAGCAGCTTAATACTAGCGCTGAACACCGGGGAGCTGTTTTTT. As protein: CASSLILALNTGELFF.

V gene TRBV10-3 combines with J gene TRBJ2-1; no clear D. The CDR3 contains 14 residues. V was trimmed by 2 bases and J by 3 bases, leaving 8 bases between them. CDR1 and CDR2 from the germline V gene are ENHRY and SYGVKD. CDR3 loop: CAISEGRDYNEQFF. CDR3 DNA sequence: TGTGCCATCAGTGAGGGCAGAGACTACAATGAGCAGTTCTTC.

The CDR3 nucleotides are TGTGCCAGCAGGATAGGTGGCTCGGCTGAAGCTTTCTTT. Its translation is CASRIGGSAEAFF. The chain couples TRBV28 to TRBJ1-1; D remains unclear. Germline V lookup: CDR1 MDHEN, CDR2 SYDVKM. V was pared by 6 bases and J by 6 bases, with 14 bases between. The CDR3 has 13 residues.

With regard to this clone: This sample includes further DNA sequences coding for the same CDR3. The chain recombines TRBV4-1 with TRBJ2-1; D is uncertain. This CDR3 is built from 16 residues. In germline, CDR1 is MGHRA, CDR2 YSYEKL. Trimming stripped 0 bases from V and 0 bases from J, with 9 bases between. CDR3 amino acids: CASSQDPASSYNEQFF. The CDR3 DNA follows: TGCGCCAGCAGCCAAGATCCGGCTAGCTCCTACAATGAGCAGTTCTTC.

V and J are TRBV6-1 and TRBJ1-3; no clear D. This CDR3 has 15 residues. Per germline, CDR1 MNHNS and CDR2 SASEGT. Trimming removed 1 base from V and 0 bases from J, with 7 bases in between. CDR3 region: CASSEGQTSGNTIYF. As DNA, the CDR3 is TGTGCCAGCAGTGAAGGTCAGACCTCTGGAAACACCATATATTTT.

This chain uses TRBV6-5 with TRBJ2-7, with 9 bases aligning to TRBD1. The length of the CDR3 is 15 residues. The V and J ends lost 7 bases and 4 bases, in that order; junction bases with no gene match: 11. Germline loops: CDR1 MNHEY, CDR2 SVGAGI. The CDR3 protein is CASTPRRDRAYEQYF. The CDR3 bases are TGTGCCAGCACCCCCCGGCGGGACAGGGCTTACGAGCAGTACTTC.

The rearrangement uses TRBV7-9 and TRBJ1-4, with 7 bases that match TRBD1. The CDR3 covers 15 residues. Germline CDR1 reads SEHNR; CDR2 reads FQNEAQ (reference sequence). Losses at the gene ends were 3 bases for V and 5 bases for J; bases not matched to a gene: 6. The CDR3 DNA follows: TGTGCCAGCAGCTTCGGACAGGCGATCAATGAAAAACTGTTTTTT. Amino acids: CASSFGQAINEKLFF.

As for this clone: This CDR3 is also generated by other DNA sequences in the sample. This chain joins TRBV6-1 and TRBJ1-5; D is undetermined. The V end was cut by 1 base, the J end by 4 bases, with 8 bases between. The CDR3 sequence is 14 residues long. Germline V gene data show CDR1 as MNHNS and CDR2 as SASEGT. The CDR3 protein is CASSEEFGNQPQHF. The CDR3 coding sequence is TGTGCCAGCAGTGAAGAGTTCGGAAATCAGCCCCAGCATTTT.

With regard to this clone: The sample has other DNA sequences that encode this CDR3 too. The rearrangement joins TRBV7-2 to TRBJ2-5, with D perhaps TRBD1 (6 bases). CDR1 is SGHTA and CDR2 is FQGNSA in the germline V gene. V dropped 5 bases and J dropped 4 bases, with 11 bases sitting between them. This CDR3 spans 13 amino acids. CDR3 in amino acids: CASSPTGLETQYF. CDR3 nucleotides: TGTGCCAGCAGCCCTACAGGGCTAGAGACCCAGTACTTC.

V is TRBV28 and J is TRBJ2-7; 7 nucleotides align to TRBD1. Trimming cost V 5 bases and J 1 base; bases outside gene matches: 5. Germline lookup yields CDR1 MDHEN and CDR2 SYDVKM. This CDR3 has 14 amino acids. The CDR3 DNA follows: TGTGCCAGCAGTCTACCGGGACAGTCCTACGAGCAGTACTTC. Encoded protein: CASSLPGQSYEQYF.